The 26 T cell receptor beta chains listed next were all sequenced from one sample in a study of blood T cell repertoires in COVID-19. Measured with immunoSEQ multiplex PCR; TCRdb has only the in-frame clones, and not every one. This table holds 160,000 or so clones, over 75% found once. The sequencing input was peripheral blood. These receptors originate from a man in his 70s who had recovered from COVID-19.

The chain recombines TRBV6-5 with TRBJ1-6, with 7 bases fitting TRBD1. J gave up 9 bases and V 2 bases, and 7 bases lay outside the gene matches. CDR3 length: 15 amino acids. The germline V gene encodes CDR1 MNHEY and CDR2 SVGAGI. The CDR3 DNA is TGTGCCAGCAGTTACGACAGGGCCAGGAGTTCACCCCTCCACTTT. As protein: CASSYDRARSSPLHF.

The rearrangement uses TRBV3-1 (or the pseudogene TRBV3-2) and TRBJ1-5; D remains unclear. Germline CDR1 LGHDT, CDR2 YNNKEL (reference sequence). This CDR3 spans 14 amino acids. The V end lost 1 base, the J end lost 0 bases, and 4 bases lay between the germline ends. In DNA form, the CDR3 reads TGTGCCAGCAGCCAAGCCGGTAGCAATCAGCCCCAGCATTTT. It encodes CASSQAGSNQPQHF.

The V and J genes are TRBV14 and TRBJ2-1; 8 nucleotides match TRBD2. Germline V gene sequence: CDR1 SGHDN, CDR2 FVKESK. This CDR3 is built from 13 residues. V shed 4 bases, J shed 8 bases, and the junction held 4 bases outside the gene matches. The CDR3 loop reads CASSRSGGDEQFF. In nucleotides, the CDR3 is TGTGCCAGCAGCCGCAGCGGGGGCGATGAGCAGTTCTTC.

V is TRBV7-9 and J is TRBJ2-7; TRBD1 matches 7 bases. The CDR3 length is 15 residues. The germline V gene encodes CDR1 SEHNR and CDR2 FQNEAQ (reference sequence). The V and J ends lost 3 bases and 3 bases, in that order; junction bases with no gene match: 8. The CDR3 DNA reads as TGTGCCAGCAGCTTCCTGGGACAGAGCTTCTACGAGCAGTACTTC. Amino acid sequence: CASSFLGQSFYEQYF.

V gene TRBV10-3 combines with J gene TRBJ2-1; TRBD2 matches at 12 bases. J gave up 6 bases and V 8 bases, and 11 bases lay outside the gene matches. Germline V lookup: CDR1 ENHRY, CDR2 SYGVKD. This CDR3 is built from 16 residues. Here the CDR3 DNA reads TGTGCCATCTCCCGACTAGCGGGGGACCTTTCCAATGAGCAGTTCTTC. This sequence encodes CAISRLAGDLSNEQFF.

The chain combines TRBV3-1 (or the pseudogene TRBV3-2) with TRBJ1-2; D is uncertain. The CDR3 sequence is 15 residues long. V shed 1 base and J shed 0 bases, with 9 bases lying between them. Per germline, CDR1 LGHDT and CDR2 YNNKEL (reference sequence). The CDR3 is CASSQAAGANYGYTF. The CDR3 nucleotides read TGTGCCAGCAGCCAAGCAGCGGGAGCTAACTATGGCTACACCTTC.

The chain has TRBV6-5 and TRBJ1-4; no firm D call. The CDR3 has 14 amino acids. Trimming removed 2 bases from V and 4 bases from J, with 8 bases in between. Per the germline V gene, CDR1 is MNHEY and CDR2 is SVGAGI. The CDR3 here is CASSYGGNNEKLFF. Written as DNA, the CDR3 is TGTGCCAGCAGTTACGGCGGAAATAATGAAAAACTGTTTTTT.

The chain joins TRBV7-2 to TRBJ1-5; 10 positions match TRBD1. The V gene's germline CDR1 is SGHTA and CDR2 FQGNSA. The CDR3 runs to 14 residues. V trimming: 5 bases; J trimming: 9 bases; junction bases outside the gene matches: 7. The CDR3 region is CASSPGQGGRPQHF. CDR3 nucleotide sequence: TGTGCCAGCAGCCCTGGACAGGGGGGTAGGCCCCAGCATTTT.

This CDR3 is CASSEGEGGYEQYF. In DNA form, the CDR3 reads TGTGCCAGCAGTGAAGGGGAAGGAGGATACGAGCAGTACTTC. The chain carries TRBV6-1 and TRBJ2-7; the D gene is possibly TRBD2 (5 bases). The length of the CDR3 is 14 residues. V gave up 1 base and J gave up 4 bases, with 11 bases separating them. Germline CDR1 and CDR2: MNHNS and SASEGT.

The genes are TRBV5-1 and TRBJ1-6, with TRBD1 identical over 8 bases. This CDR3 has 15 amino acids. Germline V gene sequence: CDR1 SGHRS, CDR2 YFSETQ. After removal of 0 bases from V and 7 bases from J, the junction contained 3 bases not matched to a gene. The CDR3 protein is CASSLETGANSPLHF. CDR3 bases: TGCGCCAGCAGCTTGGAGACAGGGGCCAATTCACCCCTCCACTTT.

V and J are TRBV28 and TRBJ2-3; D may be TRBD2 (5 bases). The CDR3 consists of 16 residues. V shed 4 bases and J shed 0 bases, with 14 bases lying between them. Germline CDR1 is MDHEN and CDR2 is SYDVKM. The CDR3 spells CASSSYGGPSTDTQYF. CDR3 DNA sequence: TGTGCCAGCAGTTCTTATGGAGGACCTAGCACAGATACGCAGTATTTT. The full variable domain, rest sourced from reference TRBV28 and TRBJ2-3, is DVKVTQSSRYLVKRTGEKVFLECVQDMDHENMFWYRQDPGLGLRLIYFSYDVKMKEKGDIPEGYSVSREKKERFSLILESASTNQTSMYLCASSSYGGPSTDTQYFGPGTRLTVL.

The chain links TRBV11-2 to TRBJ2-2; 14 nucleotides align to TRBD2. The V gene end was trimmed by 4 bases and the J gene end by 8 bases; junction bases not matched to a gene: 6. CDR3 length equals 16 residues. Per the germline V gene, CDR1 is SGHAT and CDR2 is FQNNGV. The CDR3 region is CASSSFGLAGGGELFF. The DNA for the CDR3 is TGTGCCAGCAGCTCTTTCGGACTAGCGGGGGGAGGGGAGCTGTTTTTT.

V is TRBV5-1 and J is TRBJ2-2; D is undetermined. Trimming removed 0 bases from V and 2 bases from J, with 5 bases in between. Germline loops: CDR1 SGHRS, CDR2 YFSETQ. The length of the CDR3 is 14 residues. In DNA, the CDR3 is TGCGCCAGCAGCTTGGGGCCTAACACCGGGGAGCTGTTTTTT. It is translated as CASSLGPNTGELFF.

The chain uses TRBV15 and TRBJ1-2; D gene unclear. The CDR3 extends over 13 amino acids. Trimming left V 1 base short and J 2 bases short, with 5 bases between. The germline gives CDR1 LNHNV, CDR2 YYDKDF (reference sequence). The CDR3 nucleotides are TGTGCCACCAGCAGAGGACTGAACTATGGCTACACCTTC. It encodes CATSRGLNYGYTF.

This sequence joins TRBV19 and TRBJ2-5, with D perhaps TRBD1 (6 bases). V dropped 4 bases and J dropped 3 bases, with 12 bases sitting between them. The CDR3 is 14 residues long. Germline V gives CDR1 LNHDA, CDR2 SQIVND (reference sequence). CDR3 nucleotide sequence: TGTGCCAGTAGTACCCAGACAGGAAAAGAGACCCAGTACTTC. Protein: CASSTQTGKETQYF.

V usage is TRBV7-9 and J usage is TRBJ1-4; D is uncertain. V lost 6 bases and J lost 7, with 12 bases in between. The CDR3 sequence is 13 residues long. From germline, CDR1 is SEHNR and CDR2 FQNEAQ (reference sequence). CDR3 bases: TGTGCCAGCAGTAAAGTCGGGAGTGAAAAACTGTTTTTT. Translation: CASSKVGSEKLFF.

Only one count was recorded for this clone. V is TRBV19 and J is TRBJ2-2, with 7 bases lining up with TRBD2. The CDR3 totals 15 residues. Germline V gene sequence: CDR1 LNHDA, CDR2 SQIVND (reference sequence). Trimming took 8 bases from V and 0 from J; bases not matched to a gene: 6. In DNA, the CDR3 is TGTGCCAGTTCTCTTAGCGGGCCGAACACCGGGGAGCTGTTTTTT. It is translated as CASSLSGPNTGELFF.

A remark on this clone: A read error may produce the germline difference seen at one junction end. This chain joins TRBV7-7 and TRBJ2-1; 13 nucleotides align to TRBD2. CDR1 and CDR2 (germline): SSHAT, FNYEAQ (reference sequence). The CDR3 contains 16 residues. CDR3 sequence reads: CASSTGTSGMYNEQFF. For the CDR3, the DNA is TGTGCTAGCAGCACCGGGACTAGCGGGATGTACAATGAGCAGTTCTTC.

The chain links TRBV25-1 to TRBJ2-4; 9 nucleotides align to TRBD1. This CDR3 contains 18 residues. Germline V lookup: CDR1 MGHDK, CDR2 SYGVNS. J gave up 5 bases and V 2 bases, and 13 bases lay outside the gene matches. The CDR3 here is CASSERWGQGKSENIQYF. CDR3 coding DNA: TGTGCCAGCAGTGAAAGATGGGGACAGGGAAAGTCGGAAAACATTCAGTACTTC.

This clone has only one observation. The chain recombines TRBV19 with TRBJ2-7; D is perhaps TRBD2 (6 bases). The V gene lost 3 bases and the J gene lost 2 bases, with 14 bases spanning the gap. CDR1 is LNHDA and CDR2 is SQIVND in the germline V gene (reference sequence). The CDR3 contains 15 residues. This chain's CDR3 is CASSMAGSGPYEQYF. In DNA form, the CDR3 reads TGTGCCAGTAGTATGGCGGGTAGCGGTCCCTACGAGCAGTACTTC.

The gene calls are TRBV5-1 and TRBJ2-1, with 7 bases matching TRBD2. Germline CDR1 SGHRS, CDR2 YFSETQ. The CDR3 runs 15 residues. The V and J ends lost 4 bases and 7 bases, in that order; junction bases with no gene match: 11. CDR3 region: CASSRREWGENEQFF. CDR3 nucleotide sequence: TGCGCCAGCAGCCGGCGGGAGTGGGGTGAGAATGAGCAGTTCTTC.

This rearrangement joins TRBV20-1 to TRBJ2-7; a weak D match, TRBD2 (6 bases). Trimming removed 3 bases from V and 0 bases from J, with 21 bases in between. The CDR3 loop spans 17 amino acids. Germline CDR1 and CDR2: DFQATT and SNEGSKA (reference sequence). The chain's CDR3 is CSASTPGLQSSSYEQYF. In DNA form, the CDR3 reads TGCAGTGCTAGTACCCCGGGACTCCAATCGAGCTCCTACGAGCAGTACTTC.

V is TRBV2 and J is TRBJ1-1; 7 bases are shared with TRBD1. Germline loops: CDR1 SNHLY, CDR2 FYNNEI. V lost 3 bases to trimming and J lost 4 bases; unmatched junction nucleotides: 8. The CDR3 has 15 amino acids. This CDR3 reads CASSEAWRGRTEAFF. In nucleotides, the CDR3 is TGTGCCAGCAGTGAGGCGTGGAGGGGGCGCACTGAAGCTTTCTTT.

The chain uses TRBV3-1 (or the pseudogene TRBV3-2) and TRBJ1-3; no firm D call. Germline V gives CDR1 LGHDT, CDR2 YNNKEL (reference sequence). The CDR3 runs 14 residues. V was pared by 0 bases and J by 3 bases, with 6 bases between. The CDR3 spells CASSQESRGNTIYF. The CDR3 nucleotides read TGTGCCAGCAGCCAAGAATCTCGTGGAAACACCATATATTTT.

This rearrangement joins TRBV3-1 (or the pseudogene TRBV3-2) to TRBJ2-2, with TRBD2 matching 8 bases. Germline CDR1 and CDR2: LGHDT and YNNKEL (reference sequence). V was clipped by 4 bases and J by 4 bases; unmatched bases: 8. The CDR3 has 16 amino acids. The CDR3 region has the DNA TGTGCCAGCAGCCCTAGGACTAGCCCGGTCACCGGGGAGCTGTTTTTT. Translated, it gives CASSPRTSPVTGELFF.

The chain carries TRBV5-4 and TRBJ2-1, with TRBD2 matching over 9 bases. This CDR3 has 16 residues. The V segment lost 3 bases and the J segment 7 bases; nucleotides outside the gene matches: 11. CDR1 is SGHNT and CDR2 is YYREEE in the germline V gene (reference sequence). CDR3 in DNA: TGTGCCAGCAGCTGGGGTGCGGGAGGGATGGGAAATGAGCAGTTCTTC. It translates to CASSWGAGGMGNEQFF.